Shown below are 9 T cell receptor beta chains from a single sample sequenced in a study of T cell changes during pregnancy in multiple sclerosis. Clones were sequenced by immunoSEQ multiplex PCR, and TCRdb holds only the in-frame ones, with some missing. The sample lists around 100,000 clones, 80% to 95% occurring once. The specimen comprised peripheral blood, sampled in the third trimester of pregnancy. The receptor set was obtained from a female donor with multiple sclerosis, enrolled in a pregnancy study.

This rearrangement joins TRBV5-4 to TRBJ2-1; D remains ambiguous. Germline V gene data show CDR1 as SGHNT and CDR2 as YYREEE (reference sequence). This CDR3 contains 15 residues. Trimming took 0 bases from V and 0 from J, leaving 7 bases between them. The chain's CDR3 is CASSLGGGSYNEQFF. The CDR3, as DNA: TGTGCCAGCAGCTTGGGCGGCGGCTCCTACAATGAGCAGTTCTTC.

This chain uses TRBV15 with TRBJ1-5, with a tentative D call TRBD1 (6 bases). Trimming removed 0 bases at V and 9 bases at J, with 15 bases between. Germline CDR1 LNHNV, CDR2 YYDKDF (reference sequence). The CDR3 runs 15 residues. The CDR3 nucleotides are TGTGCCACCAGCAGAGATCAGGGGAACAGACGGCCCCAGCATTTT. It specifies CATSRDQGNRRPQHF.

The chain couples TRBV10-3 to TRBJ2-7, with 9 positions matching TRBD1. This CDR3 has 13 amino acids. Trimming at V came to 8 bases and at J to 4 bases, leaving 6 bases not matched to a gene. In germline, CDR1 is ENHRY, CDR2 SYGVKD. In nucleotides, the CDR3 is TGTGCCATCGCCGGGACAGGGACGTACGAGCAGTACTTC. Residues: CAIAGTGTYEQYF.

This chain uses TRBV4-2 with TRBJ2-7; TRBD2 might be the D (6 bases). The ends were cut back, 3 bases at V and 4 bases at J, with 13 bases in the middle. Germline loops: CDR1 LGHNA, CDR2 YNFKEQ. The CDR3 covers 14 residues. DNA for the CDR3: TGTGCCAGCAGCCATCCGGGACTGGGGTACGAGCAGTACTTC. This sequence encodes CASSHPGLGYEQYF.

The chain joins TRBV7-2 to TRBJ2-1; TRBD2 is a possible D gene (6 bases). Trimming removed 5 bases at V and 7 bases at J, with 18 bases between. Per germline, CDR1 SGHTA and CDR2 FQGNSA. The CDR3 is 15 amino acids. CDR3 DNA sequence: TGTGCCAGCAGCCCTTTAGCGGTGAAGGGTAATGAGCAGTTCTTC. Encoded protein: CASSPLAVKGNEQFF.

The chain links TRBV19 to TRBJ2-1; 7 bases match TRBD2. CDR1 and CDR2 (germline): LNHDA, SQIVND (reference sequence). V trimming: 3 bases; J trimming: 10 bases; junction bases outside the gene matches: 3. This CDR3 region has 12 residues. The CDR3 bases are TGTGCCAGTAGTATGGGCGGGAGAGAGCAGTTCTTC. The encoded protein is CASSMGGREQFF.

The gene calls are TRBV5-1 and TRBJ1-1; D unclear. The CDR3 runs 13 residues. Germline V gene sequence: CDR1 SGHRS, CDR2 YFSETQ. V gave up 0 bases and J gave up 5 bases, with 8 bases separating them. The CDR3: CASSLVEGTEAFF. CDR3 nucleotide sequence: TGCGCCAGCAGCTTGGTGGAGGGTACTGAAGCTTTCTTT.

V usage is TRBV5-6 and J usage is TRBJ1-5, with TRBD1 matching 7 bases. This CDR3 region has 14 residues. Germline loops: CDR1 SGHDT, CDR2 YYEEEE. With V trimmed by 5 bases and J by 5 bases, 7 bases remained unmatched. This CDR3 is CASSRGRADQPQHF. CDR3 nucleotide sequence: TGTGCCAGCAGTAGGGGGCGCGCGGATCAGCCCCAGCATTTT.

V and J are TRBV30 and TRBJ2-7; tentatively, D is TRBD2 (5 bases). Per germline, CDR1 GTSNPN and CDR2 SVGIG (reference sequence). The V and J ends lost 0 bases and 5 bases respectively, with 14 bases between them. CDR3 length equals 14 residues. CDR3 DNA: TGTGCCTGGAGTGTATCGGGGAACCTCGACGAGCAGTACTTC. This codes for CAWSVSGNLDEQYF.